This TCR beta chain was captured in a study of shared clonotypes between healthy human individuals. Turning to the study itself: There were three CD4 naive, three CD4 memory, two CD8 naive and one CD8 memory plates per donor. General observations from the study: Between a handful of donors, naive CD4 clonotypes were shared at a level of about 5%.

Memory CD4+ cells were the fraction left after CD45RA+ naive selection. CDR3 size: 14 residues. Germline loops: CDR1 LNHNV, CDR2 YYDKDF (reference sequence). Between the trimmed V and J ends, which lost 5 bases and 3 bases, there was a span of 13 bases. This clone was detected only once. Its antigen remains unknown. Genomic DNA from each subset was divided evenly over several immunoSEQ plates. The repertoire was sequenced with immunoSEQ multiplex PCR; TCRdb's copy has only in-frame clones and lacks some. Of approximately 2.1 million clones in the sample, 90% to 95% were seen once. The chain couples TRBV15 to TRBJ1-2; D ambiguous. Material for sequencing was naive CD4+ T cells from PBMCs. Subset described: CD45RA+ positively selected. This clonotype originated in a man aged 18 to 29 in good health. Some clones in this sample may be carry-over from other donors' samples. CDR3 sequence: CATSVTVPDYGYTF. CDR3 nucleotides: TGTGCCACCAGCGTCACAGTGCCGGACTATGGCTACACCTTC.